Described below is a single TCR beta chain sequence and its context. This entry belongs to a study of shared clonotypes between healthy human individuals. Germline CDR1 and CDR2: SGHRS and YFSETQ. With 4 bases removed from V and 1 base from J, the gap between germline ends came to 15 bases. The CDR3 contains 16 residues. Here immunoSEQ multiplex PCR was the method, and the copy in TCRdb shows in-frame clones only, minus some. The sample lists about 1,500,000 clones; roughly 97% were seen once. The genes are TRBV5-1 and TRBJ1-5; D possibly corresponds to TRBD1 (5 bases). This TCR derives from a man between 25 and 39 years old in good health. Sequenced input: naive CD4+ T cells sorted from blood. The subset here: CD45RA+ positively selected. The CDR3 sequence: CASSLGPAGSNQPQHF. The DNA for the CDR3 is TGCGCCAGCAGCCTGGGACCGGCCGGCAGCAATCAGCCCCAGCATTTT.